Sequencing of this T cell receptor (beta chain) was carried out in a study of shared clonotypes between healthy human individuals. Study-wide context: Ranging from 18 to 49 in age, donors were a couple of women and three men.

Germline-derived CDR1 and CDR2 are LGHNA and YNFKEQ. Deletions cut 4 bases from V and 4 bases from J, with 12 bases between. The CDR3 consists of 14 residues. Details on this clone: Its antigen is still unknown.

Whole-study results and caveats: A few donors had about 5% of their naive CD4 clonotypes in common.

Sequencing was at deep level. Produced via immunoSEQ multiplex PCR; TCRdb's table is partial and in-frame only. The sample lists 800,000 to 1,200,000 clones, more than 75% occurring once. Sequenced input: memory CD4+ T cells from PBMCs. Subset given: CD45RA-negative fraction. This TCR was sampled from a man younger than 35 in good health. Some clones in this sample may be carry-over from other donors' samples. This chain links TRBV4-2 with TRBJ2-3, with D possibly TRBD1 on 6 matching bases. In DNA form, the CDR3 reads TGTGCCAGCAGCCCCCAGGGGCAGGCAGATACGCAGTATTTT. Amino acid sequence: CASSPQGQADTQYF.